Shown below are 22 T cell receptor beta chains from a single sample sequenced in a study of long-term antiretroviral therapy in people with HIV. Runs used v3.0 of the immunoSEQ assay and were done at survey level. Here immunoSEQ multiplex PCR was the method, and the copy in TCRdb shows in-frame clones only, minus some. The table lists about 17,000 clones, approximately 95% of them singletons, with just over 1.4% in the top ten. Sequenced here: unsorted PBMCs, sampled roughly 10 years after starting antiretroviral therapy. These receptors were taken from a man aged 25-45 years with HIV.

This clone has only one observation. This chain joins TRBV6-6 and TRBJ2-1, with 7 nucleotides matching TRBD1. CDR1 is MNHNY and CDR2 is SVGAGI in the germline V gene (reference sequence). The CDR3 loop spans 11 amino acids. Trimming took 8 bases from V and 5 from J; bases not matched to a gene: 0. The CDR3 sequence is CASQGDNEQFF. The CDR3 DNA reads TGTGCCAGCCAGGGGGACAATGAGCAGTTCTTC.

Here the CDR3 reads CASSEFQGRPYEQYV. CDR3 in DNA: TGTGCCAGCAGTGAATTTCAGGGAAGGCCTTACGAGCAGTACGTC. The chain uses TRBV6-1 and TRBJ2-7, with D tentatively TRBD1 (5 bases). The CDR3 has 15 residues. The V and J ends lost 2 bases and 4 bases respectively, with 15 bases between them. The germline V gene has CDR1 MNHNS and CDR2 SASEGT.

The chain links TRBV6-5 to TRBJ1-3, with 7 bases that match TRBD1. The germline V gene has CDR1 MNHEY and CDR2 SVGAGI. After removal of 6 bases from V and 4 bases from J, the junction contained 6 bases not matched to a gene. This CDR3 contains 14 residues. The CDR3 protein is CASRGTAKGNTIYF. The CDR3 nucleotides read TGTGCCAGCAGAGGGACAGCAAAGGGAAACACCATATATTTT.

The rearrangement joins TRBV5-4 to TRBJ1-6; D is perhaps TRBD1 (6 bases). V gave up 4 bases and J gave up 10 bases, with 21 bases separating them. The germline gives CDR1 SGHNT, CDR2 YYREEE (reference sequence). This CDR3 has 16 amino acids. The chain's CDR3 is CASSQSGLEGESPLHF. The CDR3, as DNA: TGTGCCAGCAGCCAATCAGGTTTGGAGGGGGAGTCACCCCTCCACTTT.

This chain links TRBV30 with TRBJ1-6, with D possibly being TRBD1 (5 bases). The germline gives CDR1 GTSNPN, CDR2 SVGIG (reference sequence). The CDR3 spans 13 residues. Trimming pared 3 bases from V and 7 bases from J, leaving 10 bases between. Written as DNA, the CDR3 is TGTGCCTGGAGAGGGGCAGGCAATTCACCCCTCCACTTT. Translation gives CAWRGAGNSPLHF.

J is TRBJ1-1 and V is TRBV28; D is ambiguous. CDR3 length equals 12 residues. Trimming removed 10 bases at V and 2 bases at J, with 11 bases between. Germline loops: CDR1 MDHEN, CDR2 SYDVKM. The CDR3 protein is CATESPNTEAFF. CDR3 DNA sequence: TGTGCCACCGAGTCCCCAAACACTGAAGCTTTCTTT.

This clone was observed a single time. CDR3 sequence: CASSQRLAGGQYEQYF. CDR3 nucleotides: TGTGCCAGCAGCCAGCGGCTAGCGGGGGGCCAGTACGAGCAGTACTTC. The rearrangement links TRBV4-2 to TRBJ2-7; TRBD2 aligns across 11 bases. There are 16 residues in the CDR3. Germline CDR1 is LGHNA and CDR2 is YNFKEQ. Trimming removed 3 bases from V and 4 bases from J; junction bases left unmatched: 8.

The V call is TRBV7-9, the J call TRBJ2-5, with a possible D match to TRBD2 (7 bases). The J call may not be correct, given that the DNA end is closer to TRBJ2-7. Germline CDR1 reads SEHNR; CDR2 reads FQNEAQ (reference sequence). The CDR3 sequence is 14 residues long. For the CDR3, the DNA is TGTGCCAGCAGCCTACAGGGAGGGTCCTACGAGCAGTACTTC. Translation: CASSLQGGSYEQYF.

V gene TRBV28 combines with J gene TRBJ1-2; D possibly corresponds to TRBD1 (6 bases). Germline V gene sequence: CDR1 MDHEN, CDR2 SYDVKM. This CDR3 is 15 amino acids long. The V end lost 5 bases, the J end lost 5 bases, and 18 bases lay between the germline ends. Here the CDR3 reads CASSVSGAWGYGYTF. The CDR3 DNA is TGTGCCAGCAGTGTATCAGGGGCCTGGGGTTATGGCTACACCTTC.

This rearrangement joins TRBV9 to TRBJ1-2, with D perhaps TRBD1 (5 bases). This CDR3 has 14 residues. Germline V lookup: CDR1 SGDLS, CDR2 YYNGEE. Trimming removed 4 bases from V and 6 bases from J, with 16 bases in between. CDR3 loop: CASSTYNVGDGYTF. CDR3 nucleotides: TGTGCCAGCAGCACCTATAATGTGGGGGATGGCTACACCTTC.

The genes are TRBV15 and TRBJ1-2; a possible D gene is TRBD1 (6 bases). This CDR3 comprises 15 residues. Trimming stripped 1 base from V and 7 bases from J, with 16 bases between. CDR1 is LNHNV and CDR2 is YYDKDF in the germline V gene (reference sequence). The CDR3 nucleotides read TGTGCCACCAGCAGAGGGGGAGGGGGTTCGTCTGGCTACACCTTC. Protein product: CATSRGGGGSSGYTF.

V is TRBV6-1 and J is TRBJ2-7; D might be TRBD1 or TRBD2, each matching 5 bases. The ends were cut back, 10 bases at V and 2 bases at J, with 12 bases in the middle. This CDR3 contains 12 residues. Germline CDR1 is MNHNS and CDR2 is SASEGT. The CDR3: CATAGTTYEQYV. The CDR3 DNA reads as TGTGCCACCGCAGGGACCACCTACGAGCAGTACGTC.

The chain recombines TRBV11-2 with TRBJ1-3; tentatively, D is TRBD1 (5 bases). Germline CDR1 is SGHAT and CDR2 is FQNNGV. The CDR3 covers 16 residues. V was pared by 3 bases and J by 0 bases, with 12 bases between. The DNA of the CDR3 is TGTGCCAGCAGCTTTAGACAGCAATCCTCTGGAAACACCATATATTTT. Amino acids: CASSFRQQSSGNTIYF.

This rearrangement joins TRBV28 to TRBJ2-7, with a possible D match to TRBD1 (6 bases). In germline, CDR1 is MDHEN, CDR2 SYDVKM. Trimming removed 5 bases at V and 3 bases at J, with 11 bases between. CDR3 length: 13 residues. The CDR3 DNA reads TGTGCCAGCAGTGAAGGGACAATCTACGAGCAGTACTTC. It encodes CASSEGTIYEQYF.

This chain connects TRBV5-1 to TRBJ1-2, with D perhaps matching TRBD1 (5 bases). In germline, CDR1 is SGHRS, CDR2 YFSETQ. The CDR3 loop spans 15 amino acids. Trimming shortened V by 0 bases and J by 0 bases, and 9 bases separated the two germline ends. The CDR3 DNA follows: TGCGCCAGCAGCTTGGATAGGACACCTAACTATGGCTACACCTTC. Protein product: CASSLDRTPNYGYTF.

V and J are TRBV28 and TRBJ2-5, with 8 bases lining up with TRBD2. V trimming: 8 bases; J trimming: 5 bases; junction bases outside the gene matches: 16. The CDR3 runs 16 residues. Germline values: CDR1 MDHEN, CDR2 SYDVKM. CDR3: CASSGGGLGGAETQYF. The CDR3 coding sequence is TGTGCCAGCTCCGGGGGGGGGCTCGGCGGGGCGGAGACCCAGTACTTC.

J is TRBJ2-2 and V is TRBV19, with D possibly being TRBD1 (5 bases). Germline V lookup: CDR1 LNHDA, CDR2 SQIVND (reference sequence). Deletions cut 7 bases from V and 1 base from J, with 13 bases between. This CDR3 has 15 amino acids. CDR3 nucleotides: TGTGCCAGTACCCGACAGAACCTGAACACCGGGGAGCTGTTTTTT. It codes for CASTRQNLNTGELFF.

The V gene is TRBV4-1, the J gene TRBJ2-3, with D maybe TRBD2 (5 bases). Germline CDR1 MGHRA, CDR2 YSYEKL. V was shortened by 6 bases and J by 3 bases, with 19 bases between the two germline ends. This CDR3 is built from 16 residues. The CDR3 loop reads CASSWGITEGTDTQYF. Here the CDR3 DNA reads TGCGCCAGCAGTTGGGGAATAACTGAGGGAACAGATACGCAGTATTTT.

The V call is TRBV10-3, the J call TRBJ2-5; D gene uncertain. Trimming stripped 6 bases from V and 3 bases from J, with 14 bases between. Germline V gene sequence: CDR1 ENHRY, CDR2 SYGVKD. The CDR3 length is 14 residues. The CDR3 loop is CAIRPPGPKETQYF. As DNA, the CDR3 is TGTGCCATCAGGCCCCCGGGTCCTAAAGAGACCCAGTACTTC.

The J gene is TRBJ2-2, the V gene TRBV4-2; 8 bases match TRBD2. The CDR3 sequence is 15 residues long. The V segment lost 2 bases and the J segment 4 bases; nucleotides outside the gene matches: 3. Germline-derived CDR1 and CDR2 are LGHNA and YNFKEQ. The CDR3 DNA follows: TGTGCCAGCAGCCAACAACGGGGGGGCACCGGGGAGCTGTTTTTT. It encodes CASSQQRGGTGELFF.

The chain joins TRBV19 to TRBJ2-2, with TRBD1 matching 7 bases. The J segment lost 2 bases and the V segment lost 10 bases, leaving 16 bases of the junction unmatched. Germline-derived CDR1 and CDR2 are LNHDA and SQIVND (reference sequence). The CDR3 is made up of 17 amino acids. DNA for the CDR3: TGTGCCACCACAGCGGCAGGGAAGGGGGCCAACACCGGGGAGCTGTTTTTT. This gives the protein CATTAAGKGANTGELFF.

This chain joins TRBV15 and TRBJ1-3; D unclear. Germline V gives CDR1 LNHNV, CDR2 YYDKDF (reference sequence). This CDR3 comprises 15 residues. V was cut by 5 bases and J by 0 bases, with 11 bases left in between. CDR3 loop: CATSGWTASGNTIYF. The DNA for the CDR3 is TGTGCCACCAGCGGTTGGACTGCCTCTGGAAACACCATATATTTT.